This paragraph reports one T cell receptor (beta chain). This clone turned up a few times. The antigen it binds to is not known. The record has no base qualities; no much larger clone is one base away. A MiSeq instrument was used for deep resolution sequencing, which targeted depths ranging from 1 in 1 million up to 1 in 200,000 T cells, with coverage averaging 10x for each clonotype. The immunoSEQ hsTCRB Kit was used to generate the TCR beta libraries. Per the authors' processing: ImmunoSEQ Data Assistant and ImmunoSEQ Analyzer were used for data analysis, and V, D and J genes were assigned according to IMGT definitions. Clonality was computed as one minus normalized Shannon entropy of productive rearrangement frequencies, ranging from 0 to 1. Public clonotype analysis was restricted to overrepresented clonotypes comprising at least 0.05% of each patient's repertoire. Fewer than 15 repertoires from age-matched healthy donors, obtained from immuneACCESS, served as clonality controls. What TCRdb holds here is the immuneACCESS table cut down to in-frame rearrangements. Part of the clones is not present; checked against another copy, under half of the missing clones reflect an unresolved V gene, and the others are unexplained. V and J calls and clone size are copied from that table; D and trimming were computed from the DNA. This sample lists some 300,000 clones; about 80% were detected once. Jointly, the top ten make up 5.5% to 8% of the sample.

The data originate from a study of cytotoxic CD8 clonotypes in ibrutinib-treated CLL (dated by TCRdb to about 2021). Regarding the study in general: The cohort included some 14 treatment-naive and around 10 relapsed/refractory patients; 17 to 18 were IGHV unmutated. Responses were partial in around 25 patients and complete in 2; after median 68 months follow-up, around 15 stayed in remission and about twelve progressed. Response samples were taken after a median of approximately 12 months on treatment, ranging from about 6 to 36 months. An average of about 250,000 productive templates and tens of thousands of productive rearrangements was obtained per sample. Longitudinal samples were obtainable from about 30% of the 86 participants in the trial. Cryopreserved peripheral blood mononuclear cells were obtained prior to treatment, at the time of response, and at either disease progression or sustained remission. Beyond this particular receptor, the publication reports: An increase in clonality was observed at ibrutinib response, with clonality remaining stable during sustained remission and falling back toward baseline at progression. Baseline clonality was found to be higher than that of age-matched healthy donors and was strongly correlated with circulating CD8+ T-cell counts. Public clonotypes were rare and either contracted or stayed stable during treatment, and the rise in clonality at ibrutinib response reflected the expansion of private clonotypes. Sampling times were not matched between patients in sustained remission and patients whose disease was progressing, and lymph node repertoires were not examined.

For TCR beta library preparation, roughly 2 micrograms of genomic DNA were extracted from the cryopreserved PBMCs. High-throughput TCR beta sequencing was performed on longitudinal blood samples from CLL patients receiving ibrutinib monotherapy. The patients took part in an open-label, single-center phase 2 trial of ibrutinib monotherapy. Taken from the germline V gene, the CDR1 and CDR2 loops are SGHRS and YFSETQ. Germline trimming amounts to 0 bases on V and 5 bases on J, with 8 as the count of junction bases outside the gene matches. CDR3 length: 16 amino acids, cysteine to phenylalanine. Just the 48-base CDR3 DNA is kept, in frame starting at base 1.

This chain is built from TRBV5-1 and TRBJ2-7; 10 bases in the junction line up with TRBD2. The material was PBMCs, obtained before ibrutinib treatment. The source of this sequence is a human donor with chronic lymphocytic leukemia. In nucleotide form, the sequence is TGCGCCAGCAGCTTGGCCCTAGCGGGAGAAAAGGACGAGCAGTACTTC. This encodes CASSLALAGEKDEQYF.